Each of the 16 T cell receptor beta chains below was sequenced from the same sample in a study of T-cell memory formation after mild COVID-19. TCRdb independently ran MiXCR on the 5' RACE reads; one entry per CDR3 protein. The data show hundreds of thousands of distinct CDR3 sequences, about a sixth seen once. Sequencing was performed on PBMCs or a T cell subset sorted from them (not recorded which). All receptors come from an adult woman who had mild COVID-19 (a few samples of this study predate the infection). Cell type and time point are not known.

This chain joins TRBV30 and TRBJ2-1; a weak D match, TRBD2 (6 bases). Trimming removed 3 bases from V and 3 bases from J, with 12 bases in between. The germline V gene encodes CDR1 GTSNPN and CDR2 SVGIG (reference sequence). CDR3 length equals 14 residues. The CDR3 DNA reads TGTGCCTGGAGCAAGGGGACTGTCTACAATGAGCAGTTCTTC. It codes for CAWSKGTVYNEQFF. The entire variable domain, with the rest obtained from reference TRBV30 and TRBJ2-1, is as follows: SQTIHQWPATLVQPVGSPLSLECTVEGTSNPNLYWYRQAAGRGLQLLFYSVGIGQISSEVPQNLSASRPQDRQFILSSKKLLLSDSGFYLCAWSKGTVYNEQFFGPGTRLTVL.

In this sample, this clonotype turned up a few times. The chain links TRBV4-2 to TRBJ2-7; D gene unclear. Per germline, CDR1 LGHNA and CDR2 YNFKEQ. This CDR3 spans 14 amino acids. Deletions cut 0 bases from V and 2 bases from J, with 8 bases between. CDR3 residues: CASSQDDGAYEQYF. Written as DNA, the CDR3 is TGTGCCAGCAGCCAAGACGATGGGGCCTACGAGCAGTACTTC.

The table lists this clonotype with a few counts. The junction departs from the called germline gene at one end, perhaps through a read error. The chain uses TRBV7-9 and TRBJ2-1; 12 bases match TRBD1. This CDR3 region has 14 residues. Germline V CDR1 and CDR2: SEHNR, FQNEAQ (reference sequence). CDR3 bases: TGTGCCAGCAGCTTCGACGACGTGGGGGACAGGGGGCATTTC. Residues: CASSFDDVGDRGHF.

This clonotype was seen a handful of times. The chain is built from TRBV9 and TRBJ2-1, with D possibly TRBD2 on 5 matching bases. The germline gives CDR1 SGDLS, CDR2 YYNGEE. The V and J ends lost 4 bases and 4 bases respectively, with 15 bases between them. The CDR3 is made up of 15 amino acids. The CDR3: CASSRHGDPYNEQFF. The CDR3 DNA sequence: TGTGCCAGCAGCCGACACGGGGATCCATACAATGAGCAGTTCTTC. Looking up the rest from reference TRBV9 and TRBJ2-1 gives the full variable domain: DSGVTQTPKHLITATGQRVTLRCSPRSGDLSVYWYQQSLDQGLQFLIQYYNGEERAKGNILERFSAQQFPDLHSELNLSSLELGDSALYFCASSRHGDPYNEQFFGPGTRLTVL.

This clonotype has only a few counts. The chain is built from TRBV18 and TRBJ1-6, with D uncertain. This CDR3 is 14 amino acids long. V dropped 3 bases and J dropped 7 bases, with 10 bases sitting between them. CDR1 is KGHSH and CDR2 is LQKENI in the germline V gene. The CDR3 DNA sequence: TGTGCCAGCTCACCCAAGGACGGGAATTCACCCCTCCACTTT. It specifies CASSPKDGNSPLHF.

The chain couples TRBV7-2 to TRBJ2-1; 10 bases line up with TRBD2. The ends lost 6 bases at V and 1 base at J; junction bases unmatched: 21. CDR1 and CDR2 from the germline V gene are SGHTA and FQGNSA. This CDR3 is built from 21 residues. The CDR3 is CASRPGLAATHFTPSYNEQFF. The CDR3 DNA reads as TGTGCCAGCAGACCCGGACTAGCGGCAACTCACTTCACTCCGTCCTACAATGAGCAGTTCTTC. Complete variable domain (other parts from reference TRBV7-2 and TRBJ2-1): GAGVSQSPSNKVTEKGKDVELRCDPISGHTALYWYRQSLGQGLEFLIYFQGNSAPDKSGLPSDRFSAERTGGSVSTLTIQRTQQEDSAVYLCASRPGLAATHFTPSYNEQFFGPGTRLTVL.

The V and J genes are TRBV7-8 and TRBJ2-2; possible D gene TRBD1, 6 bases. The CDR3 has 16 amino acids. V gave up 1 base and J gave up 1 base, with 10 bases separating them. CDR1 and CDR2 (germline): SGHVS, FQNEAQ. CDR3 DNA: TGTGCCAGCAGCTTAGGAAAGGGACAGAACACCGGGGAGCTGTTTTTT. This encodes CASSLGKGQNTGELFF.

The CDR3 nucleotides are TGTGCCAGCAGCTCAGAGGGCGGGGGGCCCGGAAACACCATATATTTT. Translation gives CASSSEGGGPGNTIYF. The rearrangement links TRBV9 to TRBJ1-3; D perhaps matches TRBD1 (6 bases). The CDR3 runs to 16 residues. Trimming took 4 bases from V and 4 from J, leaving 18 bases between them. Germline V gives CDR1 SGDLS, CDR2 YYNGEE.

The rearrangement links TRBV14 to TRBJ2-5; TRBD2 matches at 9 bases. CDR3 size: 13 residues. Per germline, CDR1 SGHDN and CDR2 FVKESK. J was trimmed by 9 bases and V by 8 bases; bases with no gene match: 10. The chain's CDR3 is CASRGGGRSPQYF. The CDR3 bases are TGTGCCAGCCGCGGGGGGGGCAGAAGTCCCCAGTACTTC.

This clonotype was found a few times. This chain connects TRBV12-3 or TRBV12-4 to TRBJ2-3; 8 positions match TRBD1. Germline trimming cut 3 bases from V and 2 bases from J; bases unmatched to any gene: 4. This CDR3 has 15 residues. CDR3 in DNA: TGTGCCAGCAGTTTCAGGGGGCTTCCCACAGATACGCAGTATTTT. This encodes CASSFRGLPTDTQYF.

The chain couples TRBV24-1 to TRBJ1-5; the D is unclear. V gave up 4 bases and J gave up 1 base, with 7 bases separating them. Germline loops: CDR1 KGHDR, CDR2 SFDVKD. CDR3 length: 14 amino acids. CDR3 loop: CATSDTRSNQPQHF. CDR3 sequence (DNA): TGTGCCACCAGTGACACCCGGAGCAATCAGCCCCAGCATTTT.

The CDR3 DNA sequence: TGTGCCAGCAGTTTAGGGGGGGCCATGGCAAATACGCAGTATTTT. This codes for CASSLGGAMANTQYF. The genes are TRBV12-3 or TRBV12-4 and TRBJ2-3; the D call may be TRBD1 or TRBD2 (6 bases each). Trimming shortened V by 1 base and J by 7 bases, and 15 bases separated the two germline ends. The CDR3 spans 15 residues.

The rearrangement uses TRBV20-1 and TRBJ1-4, with D perhaps matching TRBD1 (6 bases). Between the trimmed V and J ends, which lost 1 base and 7 bases, there was a span of 19 bases. The CDR3 consists of 16 residues. The germline V gene encodes CDR1 DFQATT and CDR2 SNEGSKA (reference sequence). The CDR3 reads CSARGSQGPSTEKLFF. The CDR3, as DNA: TGCAGTGCTAGAGGATCGCAGGGGCCTTCCACTGAAAAACTGTTTTTT.

This clonotype was seen once. This chain uses TRBV18 with TRBJ2-3, with 8 bases aligning to TRBD1. CDR1 and CDR2 from the germline V gene are KGHSH and LQKENI. The V gene end was trimmed by 4 bases and the J gene end by 1 base; junction bases not matched to a gene: 10. The CDR3 runs 17 residues. This chain's CDR3 is CASSLHPQGVGTDTQYF. Written as DNA, the CDR3 is TGTGCCAGCTCACTCCACCCACAGGGGGTGGGCACAGATACGCAGTATTTT.

This clonotype occurred a few times. The chain couples TRBV6-6 to TRBJ2-5; D assignment may be TRBD1 or TRBD2 (6 bases each). Trimming took 4 bases from V and 5 from J, leaving 14 bases between them. The CDR3 has 14 amino acids. The germline V gene encodes CDR1 MNHNY and CDR2 SVGAGI (reference sequence). CDR3 amino acids: CASSSYGGWETQYF. The DNA for the CDR3 is TGTGCCAGCAGTTCCTACGGGGGCTGGGAGACCCAGTACTTC.

This clonotype has more than one count but fewer than ten. The J gene is TRBJ1-2, the V gene TRBV7-6; maybe TRBD1 (6 bases). Between the trimmed V and J ends, which lost 1 base and 2 bases, there was a span of 8 bases. From germline, CDR1 is SGHVS and CDR2 FNYEAQ. The CDR3 consists of 14 residues. The CDR3 sequence: CASSLDTGNYGYTF. DNA of the CDR3: TGTGCCAGCAGCTTAGATACAGGGAACTATGGCTACACCTTC.